The present entry profiles one TCR beta chain with its context. The data belong to a study of blood T cell dynamics during melanoma immunotherapy. On the study more broadly: First-line therapy was either pembrolizumab or nivolumab with ipilimumab for metastatic melanoma.

Time point: pre-treatment baseline. Disease control meant complete response, partial response or stable disease at 12 weeks. The assay was immunoSEQ multiplex PCR, and TCRdb's table has in-frame clones only and misses some. This sample yields about 9,600 clones, of which 88% are seen a single time; around 9.1% belongs to the top ten. Trimming pared 4 bases from V and 1 base from J, leaving 8 bases between. This CDR3 spans 13 amino acids. CDR1 SGHRS and CDR2 YFSETQ come from the germline V gene. This chain connects TRBV5-1 to TRBJ2-5, with D uncertain. Source: blood, taken from a patient treated with checkpoint blockade. The clonotype originates from a human donor with melanoma. In DNA form, the CDR3 reads TGCGCCAGCAGCCCAAAGGCCCAAGAGACCCAGTACTTC. Its protein is CASSPKAQETQYF.